This T cell receptor (beta chain) was recorded in a study of radiotherapy plus CTLA-4 blockade in lung cancer. Study details: Objective responses emerged in around 18% of patients, and roughly 30% attained disease control. Findings of the study overall: With interferon-beta, early dynamics of blood T cell clones were reported to best predict response. There was expansion of tumor-derived TCR clones in blood after radiotherapy plus ipilimumab.

Focal radiation plus CTLA-4 blockade with ipilimumab was administered to patients who had chemo-refractory metastatic non-small-cell lung cancer. The length of the CDR3 is 16 residues. Germline-derived CDR1 and CDR2 are SGHNT and YYREEE (reference sequence). Trimming pared 4 bases from V and 6 bases from J, leaving 22 bases between. Produced via immunoSEQ multiplex PCR; TCRdb's table is partial and in-frame only. The repertoire includes around 110,000 clones, roughly 80% of them detected once, and 2.5% to 3.5% sits in the top ten. Points on this clone: Its antigen is not identified.

The sequence was obtained from a human donor with non-small cell lung cancer that progressed on radiotherapy plus ipilimumab. Some clones in this sample may be carry-over from other donors' samples. The material was peripheral blood, obtained from a patient treated with radiotherapy plus ipilimumab. This chain uses TRBV5-4 with TRBJ1-1; the D gene is possibly TRBD1 (6 bases). The CDR3 bases are TGTGCCAGCAGCCTGGAACTAAGACAGGCTGGCCCTGAAGCTTTCTTT. Translated: CASSLELRQAGPEAFF.